The 17 T cell receptor beta chains in this list originate from one sample, sequenced in a study of T cell repertoires in cytomegalovirus infection (dated by TCRdb to the late 2010s). The data were produced on an Illumina HiSeq 1500. TCRdb took the public reads, trimmed them with fastp at Q25, ran MiXCR for clone calling and kept in-frame beta chains. Under each unique CDR3 protein, matching rows form one entry showing the most common genes and DNA. The sample table contains 700,000 to 900,000 distinct CDR3 sequences; only one count was recorded for roughly 29% of them. 10% to 15% of the sample rests with the top ten. Sample treatment or condition, as interpreted from the label and publication: in vitro stimulation with specific CMV peptide epitopes to enrich CMV-specific T cells. These TCRs' antigens remain unknown. Sequencing used cultured CD8+ T cells from PBMCs, obtained from culture after CMV antigen stimulation. Every receptor here comes from a human donor in good health (CMV status not recorded). Some clones in this sample may be carry-over from other donors' samples.

This chain links TRBV12-3 or TRBV12-4 with TRBJ1-6, with 10 nucleotides matching TRBD1. The CDR3 covers 15 residues. The V gene end was trimmed by 6 bases and the J gene end by 13 bases; junction bases not matched to a gene: 12. This chain's CDR3 is CASSGTGEFKRPLHF. CDR3 DNA: TGTGCCAGCAGCGGGACAGGGGAGTTTAAGCGTCCCCTCCACTTT.

The chain recombines TRBV9 with TRBJ1-6, with 8 bases aligning to TRBD1. CDR1 is SGDLS, CDR2 YYNGEE, per germline. This CDR3 is 16 amino acids long. After removal of 6 bases from V and 5 bases from J, the junction contained 10 bases not matched to a gene. CDR3 nucleotides: TGTGCCAGCAACCCATCCGACAGGGGCCATAATTCACCCCTCCACTTT. Protein product: CASNPSDRGHNSPLHF.

The chain joins TRBV6-5 to TRBJ2-1; 14 bases align to TRBD2. CDR1 is MNHEY, CDR2 SVGAGI, per germline. V lost 4 bases and J lost 4; bases outside the gene matches: 9. The CDR3 runs to 18 residues. The DNA for the CDR3 is TGTGCCAGCAGTTTCGACCGGACTAGCGGGGGGTCATACAATGAGCAGTTCTTC. Translated: CASSFDRTSGGSYNEQFF.

Many counts were recorded for this clonotype. The junction and the germline gene differ at one end; a read error may be behind it. The genes are TRBV7-7 and TRBJ2-1; D is unresolved. The V gene's germline CDR1 is SSHAT and CDR2 FNYEAQ (reference sequence). The CDR3 has 14 residues. CDR3 sequence: CASSITTTPDEQFF. The DNA of the CDR3 is TGTGCTAGCAGTATAACTACAACCCCCGATGAGCAGTTCTTC.

V and J are TRBV5-1 and TRBJ2-3, with 9 nucleotides matching TRBD1. With V trimmed by 2 bases and J by 2 bases, 6 bases remained unmatched. The CDR3 covers 16 residues. Germline V gives CDR1 SGHRS, CDR2 YFSETQ. The CDR3 nucleotides are TGCGCCAGCAGCTTATTTACAGGGGGCTTCACAGATACGCAGTATTTT. This sequence encodes CASSLFTGGFTDTQYF. The full variable domain, in which reference TRBV5-1 and TRBJ2-3 provide the parts outside the CDR3, is KAGVTQTPRYLIKTRGQQVTLSCSPISGHRSVSWYQQTPGQGLQFLFEYFSETQRNKGNFPGRFSGRQFSNSRSEMNVSTLELGDSALYLCASSLFTGGFTDTQYFGPGTRLTVL.

The chain links TRBV12-3 or TRBV12-4 to TRBJ2-7; TRBD1 might be the D (5 bases). The CDR3 is 13 residues long. Between the trimmed V and J ends, which lost 3 bases and 5 bases, there was a span of 11 bases. CDR3 nucleotides: TGTGCCAGCAGTTTTGGGGCGTCACACGAGCAGTACGTC. It yields the protein CASSFGASHEQYV.

V usage is TRBV7-8 and J usage is TRBJ2-1; 7 bases map to TRBD1. Germline-derived CDR1 and CDR2 are SGHVS and FQNEAQ. V lost 5 bases and J lost 3; bases outside the gene matches: 10. The CDR3 extends over 16 amino acids. DNA for the CDR3: TGTGCCAGCAGCCCATCGGACAGGACTTTCTACAATGAGCAGTTCTTC. Protein sequence: CASSPSDRTFYNEQFF.

The table lists this clonotype with many counts. The chain joins TRBV7-8 to TRBJ2-1; D gene unclear. V lost 5 bases to trimming and J lost 6 bases, with 11 bases between them. The CDR3 extends over 13 amino acids. CDR1 and CDR2 from the germline V gene are SGHVS and FQNEAQ. This chain's CDR3 is CASSTFTRNEQFF. CDR3 DNA sequence: TGTGCCAGCAGCACATTTACGCGCAATGAGCAGTTCTTC.

This clonotype was recorded a few times. The V gene is TRBV7-6, the J gene TRBJ1-2; no clear D gene. CDR3 length: 13 residues. The germline CDR1 and CDR2 sequences are SGHVS and FNYEAQ. V lost 1 base and J lost 9, with 12 bases in between. The DNA of the CDR3 is TGTGCCAGCAGCTTAGTTTCTCCAGAGAGCTACACCTTC. Translated: CASSLVSPESYTF.

This clonotype was detected ten times or more. J is TRBJ2-3 and V is TRBV7-9; TRBD2 agrees at 11 bases. Germline trimming cut 6 bases from V and 3 bases from J; bases unmatched to any gene: 11. This CDR3 contains 17 residues. CDR1 is SEHNR, CDR2 FQNEAQ, per germline (reference sequence). The CDR3 DNA reads TGTGCCAGCAGGCTGATACTAGCGGGGGACGAAACAGATACGCAGTATTTT. Its translation: CASRLILAGDETDTQYF.

In this sample, this clonotype turned up many times. The chain combines TRBV6-1 with TRBJ2-3, with unresolved D. The CDR3 covers 15 residues. Germline CDR1 MNHNS, CDR2 SASEGT. Trimming shortened V by 0 bases and J by 0 bases, and 7 bases separated the two germline ends. CDR3 DNA sequence: TGTGCCAGCAGTGAAGCGCGGAAGAGCACAGATACGCAGTATTTT. Its translation is CASSEARKSTDTQYF.

The J gene is TRBJ2-2, the V gene TRBV7-6; 7 nucleotides agree with TRBD1. Germline trimming cut 10 bases from V and 6 bases from J; bases unmatched to any gene: 11. Per the germline V gene, CDR1 is SGHVS and CDR2 is FNYEAQ. This CDR3 has 14 amino acids. The CDR3 DNA reads TGTGCCACAGCCGCGACAGGGTTCCCCGGGGAGCTGTTTTTT. Translation gives CATAATGFPGELFF.

In this sample, this clonotype turned up a few times. The V gene is TRBV7-9, the J gene TRBJ2-7; D unresolved. This CDR3 region has 12 residues. Germline CDR1 reads SEHNR; CDR2 reads FQNEAQ (reference sequence). V shed 5 bases and J shed 6 bases, with 11 bases lying between them. The CDR3 reads CASSDGVGEQYF. The CDR3 DNA follows: TGTGCCAGCAGCGACGGAGTGGGCGAGCAGTACTTC.

This chain joins TRBV6-5 and TRBJ2-2; D unresolved. Trimming left V 7 bases short and J 6 bases short, with 6 bases between. The CDR3 covers 11 residues. Germline V gene lookup returns CDR1 MNHEY and CDR2 SVGAGI. Written as DNA, the CDR3 is TGTGCCAGCAATAAGGCCGGGGAGCTGTTTTTT. It yields the protein CASNKAGELFF.

V gene TRBV19 combines with J gene TRBJ1-5, with no clear D. The V gene lost 3 bases and the J gene lost 0 bases, with 9 bases spanning the gap. Germline CDR1 is LNHDA and CDR2 is SQIVND (reference sequence). The CDR3 is 15 residues long. The CDR3 nucleotides read TGTGCCAGTAGTATTGGGCCCTATAGCAATCAGCCCCAGCATTTT. It codes for CASSIGPYSNQPQHF.

This chain uses TRBV5-8 with TRBJ2-4; the D gene could be TRBD1 or TRBD2 (6 bases each). From germline, CDR1 is SGHTS and CDR2 YDEGEE. Trimming shortened V by 0 bases and J by 6 bases, and 19 bases separated the two germline ends. The CDR3 is 17 amino acids. The CDR3 is CASSLGGARARGNIQYF. In DNA form, the CDR3 reads TGTGCCAGCAGCTTGGGGGGGGCACGAGCAAGGGGAAACATTCAGTACTTC.

This clonotype has a handful of counts. The chain couples TRBV19 to TRBJ1-1, with TRBD1 matching over 7 bases. This CDR3 is 15 amino acids long. Germline values: CDR1 LNHDA, CDR2 SQIVND (reference sequence). Trimming removed 6 bases from V and 4 bases from J; junction bases left unmatched: 11. In nucleotides, the CDR3 is TGTGCCAGTAGCCAATTTCCGACAGGGACCACTGAAGCTTTCTTT. Translated, it gives CASSQFPTGTTEAFF. Drawing the rest from reference TRBV19 and TRBJ1-1, the complete variable domain is DGGITQSPKYLFRKEGQNVTLSCEQNLNHDAMYWYRQDPGQGLRLIYYSQIVNDFQKGDIAEGYSVSREKKESFPLTVTSAQKNPTAFYLCASSQFPTGTTEAFFGQGTRLTVV.